This T cell receptor beta chain came from a study of control samples from healthy donors and cancer patients. Trimming pared 0 bases from V and 2 bases from J, leaving 8 bases between. CDR3 size: 15 residues. Germline V gene lookup returns CDR1 LNHNV and CDR2 YYDKDF (reference sequence). The repertoire was sequenced with immunoSEQ multiplex PCR; TCRdb's copy has only in-frame clones and lacks some. Among approximately 90,000 clones listed, approximately 93% were seen once. The clonotype was recovered from a young woman in good health. The rearrangement joins TRBV15 to TRBJ1-3; D perhaps matches TRBD1 (5 bases). Sample: blood. The CDR3 DNA is TGTGCCACCAGCAGAGACAAGGGACCTGGAAACACCATATATTTT. Translated, it gives CATSRDKGPGNTIYF.